Below, 25 T cell receptor beta chains from the same sample are listed, as sequenced in a study of T-cell memory formation after mild COVID-19. TCRdb re-derived calls from the 5' RACE reads in MiXCR, one entry per CDR3 protein. The sample includes about 350,000 distinct CDR3 sequences, roughly an eighth of them seen just once. The sample taken for sequencing was PBMCs or a T cell subset sorted from them (not recorded which). The receptor set was obtained from a man aged 18 to 30 who had mild COVID-19 (a few samples of this study predate the infection). Cell type and time point are not known.

This clonotype has only a few counts. The rearrangement links TRBV12-3 or TRBV12-4 to TRBJ2-3; D remains ambiguous. Trimming took 8 bases from V and 0 from J, leaving 9 bases between them. CDR3 length: 13 amino acids. The CDR3 coding sequence is TGTGCCAGCGGTCCGGCTAGCACAGATACGCAGTATTTT. Translation gives CASGPASTDTQYF.

Ten or more counts support this clonotype. The chain has TRBV5-5 and TRBJ2-7, with TRBD1 matching over 9 bases. The CDR3 has 14 residues. Per the germline V gene, CDR1 is SGHKS and CDR2 is YYEKEE (reference sequence). The J segment lost 3 bases and the V segment lost 4 bases, leaving 5 bases of the junction unmatched. The CDR3 sequence: CASSPGTGNYEQYF. The CDR3, as DNA: TGTGCCAGCAGCCCCGGGACAGGGAACTACGAGCAGTACTTC. The whole variable domain, remainder taken from reference TRBV5-5 and TRBJ2-7, is DAGVTQSPTHLIKTRGQQVTLRCSPISGHKSVSWYQQVLGQGPQFIFQYYEKEERGRGNFPDRFSARQFPNYSSELNVNALLLGDSALYLCASSPGTGNYEQYFGPGTRLTVT.

In this sample, this clonotype turned up many times. Here the CDR3 DNA reads TGTGCCAGCAGCTTGGCGCGGGTAGCAGAAGAGACCCAGTACTTC. Amino acid sequence: CASSLARVAEETQYF. V usage is TRBV7-2 and J usage is TRBJ2-5; TRBD2 is a possible D gene (5 bases). The CDR3 consists of 15 residues. Germline V gene data show CDR1 as SGHTA and CDR2 as FQGNSA. Deletions cut 3 bases from V and 3 bases from J, with 14 bases between.

The chain couples TRBV27 to TRBJ2-7; D is perhaps TRBD1 (5 bases). V was pared by 2 bases and J by 1 base, with 12 bases between. CDR1 and CDR2 (germline): MNHEY, SMNVEV (reference sequence). The CDR3 is 15 amino acids. CDR3 region: CASSLIGDSSYEQYF. The CDR3, as DNA: TGTGCCAGCAGTTTAATAGGGGATTCTTCCTACGAGCAGTACTTC.

There are many counts of this clonotype. V gene TRBV6-5 combines with J gene TRBJ2-7; D remains unclear. The CDR3 length is 11 residues. Trimming removed 8 bases from V and 4 bases from J, with 9 bases in between. Germline CDR1 is MNHEY and CDR2 is SVGAGI. This CDR3 reads CASSAGYEQYV. CDR3 nucleotides: TGTGCCAGCTCCGCCGGTTACGAGCAGTACGTC.

This clonotype has a handful of counts. The chain has TRBV12-3 or TRBV12-4 and TRBJ1-1; D remains unclear. The CDR3 sequence is 15 residues long. The V end was cut by 3 bases, the J end by 6 bases, with 17 bases between. The CDR3 region is CASSLIIARIAEAFF. DNA of the CDR3: TGTGCCAGCAGTTTGATTATCGCAAGGATTGCTGAAGCTTTCTTT.

The chain recombines TRBV4-1 with TRBJ2-7; either TRBD1 or TRBD2 may supply D (5 bases each). V was pared by 4 bases and J by 2 bases, with 15 bases between. The CDR3 runs 15 residues. Germline-derived CDR1 and CDR2 are MGHRA and YSYEKL. CDR3 amino acids: CASSPGDGNTYEQYF. CDR3 DNA: TGCGCCAGCAGCCCCGGGGACGGTAACACCTACGAGCAGTACTTC.

This clonotype was seen more than once but under ten times. The chain employs TRBV4-1 and TRBJ1-5, with 9 positions matching TRBD1. The germline V gene has CDR1 MGHRA and CDR2 YSYEKL. V lost 7 bases, J lost 0 bases, and 4 bases stayed unmatched. The CDR3 loop spans 15 amino acids. CDR3 DNA sequence: TGCGCCAGCACCAGGACAGGGGATAGCAATCAGCCCCAGCATTTT. Its protein is CASTRTGDSNQPQHF.

In this sample, this clonotype turned up a few times. The CDR3 reads CASSPRTENNSPLHF. The CDR3 nucleotides are TGTGCCAGCTCACCTCGGACAGAGAATAATTCACCCCTCCACTTT. The rearrangement links TRBV18 to TRBJ1-6, with a weak D call TRBD1 (6 bases). The CDR3 length is 15 residues. Germline CDR1 is KGHSH and CDR2 is LQKENI. Trimming left V 3 bases short and J 5 bases short, with 11 bases between.

The genes are TRBV7-9 and TRBJ2-5, with unresolved D. V was trimmed by 2 bases and J by 2 bases, leaving 12 bases between them. There are 15 residues in the CDR3. CDR1 is SEHNR, CDR2 FQNEAQ, per germline (reference sequence). CDR3 region: CASSLSPPPQETQYF. The CDR3 nucleotides are TGTGCCAGCAGCTTAAGCCCCCCCCCACAAGAGACCCAGTACTTC.

This sequence joins TRBV10-3 and TRBJ1-2, with D unresolved. Between the trimmed V and J ends, which lost 0 bases and 4 bases, there was a span of 12 bases. Per germline, CDR1 ENHRY and CDR2 SYGVKD. The CDR3 length is 15 residues. CDR3 protein: CAISESFGRLYGYTF. In DNA, the CDR3 is TGTGCCATCAGTGAGTCGTTTGGCAGACTCTATGGCTACACCTTC.

The rearrangement links TRBV2 to TRBJ1-1; D is uncertain. The CDR3 runs to 14 residues. V was pared by 4 bases and J by 8 bases, with 17 bases between. CDR1 SNHLY and CDR2 FYNNEI come from the germline V gene. CDR3: CASSVADGGIEAFF. CDR3 DNA sequence: TGTGCCAGCAGTGTTGCCGACGGAGGGATAGAAGCTTTCTTT. Using reference TRBV2 and TRBJ1-1 for the parts outside the CDR3, the full variable domain is EPEVTQTPSHQVTQMGQEVILRCVPISNHLYFYWYRQILGQKVEFLVSFYNNEISEKSEIFDDQFSVERPDGSNFTLKIRSTKLEDSAMYFCASSVADGGIEAFFGQGTRLTVV.

There are a few counts of this clonotype. The chain recombines TRBV6-2 or TRBV6-3 with TRBJ2-3; 8 bases agree with TRBD2. The CDR3 runs to 12 residues. Germline CDR1 is MNHEY and CDR2 is SVGEGT. V was pared by 7 bases and J by 10 bases, with 7 bases of the junction left unmatched. CDR3 DNA sequence: TGTGCCAGCACACCAGCGGGAGAATCGCAGTATTTT. Protein product: CASTPAGESQYF.

This clonotype was seen only a few times. The rearrangement links TRBV7-3 to TRBJ2-3; a weak D match, TRBD1 (5 bases). The ends were cut back, 0 bases at V and 6 bases at J, with 22 bases in the middle. This CDR3 is 18 amino acids long. Germline V gene lookup returns CDR1 SGHTA and CDR2 FQGTGA. The CDR3 reads CASSLTSQGFAGGDTQYF. The CDR3 nucleotides are TGTGCCAGCAGCTTAACTTCTCAGGGCTTCGCAGGTGGGGATACGCAGTATTTT.

This clonotype appeared many times. The gene calls are TRBV7-2 and TRBJ2-3; 10 nucleotides agree with TRBD2. Trimming cost V 3 bases and J 10 bases; bases outside gene matches: 4. The CDR3 is made up of 13 amino acids. Germline CDR1 is SGHTA and CDR2 is FQGNSA. Here the CDR3 DNA reads TGTGCCAGCAGCTTTCTAGCGGGGGCCCCGCAGTATTTT. Its translation: CASSFLAGAPQYF.

In this sample, this clonotype turned up a few times. This chain links TRBV7-3 with TRBJ2-3, with 9 bases aligning to TRBD1. The CDR3 is made up of 16 amino acids. V gave up 0 bases and J gave up 4 bases; unmatched junction bases: 5. CDR1 is SGHTA and CDR2 is FQGTGA in the germline V gene. The CDR3, as DNA: TGTGCCAGCAGCTTAACGGGACAGGGAAGCCCAGATACGCAGTATTTT. Residues: CASSLTGQGSPDTQYF. Filled out from reference TRBV7-3 and TRBJ2-3, the complete variable domain reads GAGVSQTPSNKVTEKGKYVELRCDPISGHTALYWYRQSLGQGPEFLIYFQGTGAADDSGLPNDRFFAVRPEGSVSTLKIQRTERGDSAVYLCASSLTGQGSPDTQYFGPGTRLTVL.

In its sample, this clonotype was seen a few times. V is TRBV12-3 or TRBV12-4 and J is TRBJ1-4, with D unclear. With 5 bases removed from V and 8 bases from J, the gap between germline ends came to 9 bases. The CDR3 extends over 12 amino acids. This CDR3 reads CASSNLGEKLFF. In DNA form, the CDR3 reads TGTGCCAGCAGTAACCTCGGGGAAAAACTGTTTTTT.

DNA of the CDR3: TGTGCCAGCAGCTTATTTCAGGGGCAGCCCCAGCATTTT. Translation: CASSLFQGQPQHF. This rearrangement joins TRBV7-9 to TRBJ1-5, with a tentative D call TRBD1 (6 bases). The germline V gene has CDR1 SEHNR and CDR2 FQNEAQ (reference sequence). The CDR3 totals 13 residues. V dropped 2 bases and J dropped 7 bases, with 9 bases sitting between them.

This clonotype occurred a few times. V and J are TRBV6-1 and TRBJ1-2; TRBD1 agrees at 8 bases. The CDR3 loop spans 16 amino acids. V gave up 0 bases and J gave up 4 bases; unmatched junction bases: 7. Germline V gives CDR1 MNHNS, CDR2 SASEGT. CDR3 sequence: CASSEAAGGAGYGYTF. In DNA form, the CDR3 reads TGTGCCAGCAGTGAAGCGGCAGGGGGCGCGGGCTATGGCTACACCTTC.

This chain connects TRBV5-1 to TRBJ2-1, with 10 bases matching TRBD2. The germline V gene has CDR1 SGHRS and CDR2 YFSETQ. The junction had 4 bases not matched to a gene; V was cut back by 4 bases and J by 6 bases. The CDR3 runs to 14 residues. The chain's CDR3 is CASSLGLAANEQFF. CDR3 DNA: TGCGCCAGCAGCCTAGGACTAGCGGCCAATGAGCAGTTCTTC.

CDR3 region: CSARSGGRTDGYTF. The DNA for the CDR3 is TGCAGTGCTCGAAGTGGGGGACGTACAGATGGCTACACCTTC. The chain has TRBV20-1 and TRBJ1-2; tentative D call: TRBD1 (5 bases). Germline V gene lookup returns CDR1 DFQATT and CDR2 SNEGSKA (reference sequence). CDR3 size: 14 residues. V was pared by 5 bases and J by 6 bases, with 19 bases between.

A few counts support this clonotype. V usage is TRBV4-1 and J usage is TRBJ1-2; 9 positions agree with TRBD1. The germline gives CDR1 MGHRA, CDR2 YSYEKL. Trimming cost V 11 bases and J 3 bases; bases outside gene matches: 13. This CDR3 contains 15 residues. CDR3 sequence: CASLGPGQGYYGYTF. CDR3 in DNA: TGCGCCTCACTTGGGCCGGGACAGGGTTACTATGGCTACACCTTC.

V gene TRBV6-2 or TRBV6-3 combines with J gene TRBJ2-1, with 10 bases identical to TRBD1. Germline V gene data show CDR1 as MNHEY and CDR2 as SVGEGT. The CDR3 covers 15 residues. The V segment lost 7 bases and the J segment 3 bases; nucleotides outside the gene matches: 6. CDR3 protein: CASKSTGGFYNEQFF. For the CDR3, the DNA is TGTGCCAGCAAATCGACAGGGGGCTTCTACAATGAGCAGTTCTTC.

The chain is built from TRBV7-9 and TRBJ1-5, with D possibly being TRBD1 (6 bases). V dropped 5 bases and J dropped 7 bases, with 18 bases sitting between them. Germline V gene data show CDR1 as SEHNR and CDR2 as FQNEAQ (reference sequence). CDR3 size: 15 residues. In nucleotides, the CDR3 is TGTGCCAGCAGCCCTGGAGGGGGATCAGGGCAGCCCCAGCATTTT. This encodes CASSPGGGSGQPQHF.

This clonotype occurred a few times. The CDR3: CSARDRGNTEAFF. The CDR3 DNA reads as TGCAGTGCTAGAGACCGGGGGAACACTGAAGCTTTCTTT. The rearrangement links TRBV20-1 to TRBJ1-1; D is undetermined. Germline-derived CDR1 and CDR2 are DFQATT and SNEGSKA (reference sequence). The CDR3 extends over 13 amino acids. The V gene lost 0 bases and the J gene lost 1 base, with 6 bases spanning the gap.